Sequencing of this TCR beta chain was carried out in a study of blood T cell repertoires in COVID-19. The V end was cut by 0 bases, the J end by 4 bases, with 10 bases between. The CDR3 covers 15 residues. Germline-derived CDR1 and CDR2 are KGHSH and LQKENI. Source study methods: Amplification of reference gene primers was used by the study to estimate nucleated cell counts. The protocol was immunoSEQ multiplex PCR, while the TCRdb copy is restricted to in-frame clones and leaves out a portion. V and J calls and clone size are those listed in that table; D and trimming were worked out from the DNA. This table holds some 150,000 clones, 70% to 90% found once.

This clonotype was sampled from a woman aged 55-75 years with acute or convalescent COVID-19. This chain links TRBV18 with TRBJ2-1; D is unresolved. Sequences were obtained from peripheral blood. The CDR3 DNA sequence: TGTGCCAGCTCACCACCGTCTAGAGCTTACAATGAGCAGTTCTTC. The encoded protein is CASSPPSRAYNEQFF. The full variable domain, in which reference TRBV18 and TRBJ2-1 provide the parts outside the CDR3, is NAGVMQNPRHLVRRRGQEARLRCSPMKGHSHVYWYRQLPEEGLKFMVYLQKENIIDESGMPKERFSAEFPKEGPSILRIQQVVRGDSAAYFCASSPPSRAYNEQFFGPGTRLTVL.